This TCR beta chain was observed in a study of T-cell reconstitution after alpha-beta-depleted transplantation in children. The germline V gene has CDR1 GTSNPN and CDR2 SVGIG (reference sequence). Trimming removed 0 bases at V and 5 bases at J, with 10 bases between. The CDR3 is 13 residues long. Unique molecular identifiers were incorporated into the prepared TCRbeta library. TCRdb fed the PCR reads into MiXCR, producing one record per CDR3 protein. Of roughly 350,000 distinct CDR3 sequences in the sample, approximately 10% were seen once. The rearrangement links TRBV30 to TRBJ2-5; D might be TRBD1 or TRBD2, each matching 5 bases. The TCR sequence derives from a human donor who donated a stem cell graft to a child with acute lymphoblastic leukemia. The sequences come from PBMCs from the stem cell graft donor, collected from the stem cell graft. The CDR3 here is CAWSVRDRETQYF. The DNA of the CDR3 is TGTGCCTGGAGTGTACGGGACCGGGAGACCCAGTACTTC.